This T cell receptor (beta chain) comes out of a study of shared clonotypes between healthy human individuals. Comment on this clone: Other DNA variants within this sample encode the same CDR3.

Researchers divided each subset's genomic DNA evenly across several immunoSEQ plates. TCRdb's copy holds only in-frame clones and misses some; the assay was immunoSEQ multiplex PCR. The repertoire holds approximately 1,000,000 clones, with 78% as singletons. The germline V and J ends were trimmed by 0 bases and 1 base, with 5 bases remaining between them. This CDR3 comprises 14 residues. Germline V gives CDR1 SGHRS, CDR2 YFSETQ. Sequencing was done on a sample of memory CD4+ T cells from PBMCs. The subset: CD45RA-negative fraction. The J gene is TRBJ2-4, the V gene TRBV5-1, with D possibly TRBD1 on 5 matching bases. This clonotype was sampled from a man aged 18 to 30 in good health. Some clones in this sample may be carry-over from other donors' samples. CDR3 in amino acids: CASSLEGAKNIQYF. The CDR3 DNA reads TGCGCCAGCAGCTTGGAGGGGGCCAAAAACATTCAGTACTTC.